Each of the 30 T cell receptor beta chains below was sequenced from the same sample in a study of cytomegalovirus exposure and HLA in healthy donors. The primer mix had 60 Vbeta and 13 Jbeta primers. Here immunoSEQ multiplex PCR was the method, and the copy in TCRdb shows in-frame clones only, minus some. Altogether under 200,000 clones are present, approximately 70% being singletons, with the ten largest covering 1.5% to 2%. Sequences were obtained from PBMCs. These receptors came from a woman aged 25 to 39 in good health and CMV-seronegative.

The V call is TRBV5-1, the J call TRBJ2-3; D gene ambiguous. Germline V lookup: CDR1 SGHRS, CDR2 YFSETQ. The CDR3 loop spans 12 amino acids. V gave up 4 bases and J gave up 4 bases, with 7 bases separating them. CDR3 in DNA: TGCGCCAGCAGCGAACTGGCAGATACGCAGTATTTT. It yields the protein CASSELADTQYF.

This chain uses TRBV9 with TRBJ2-5; 13 nucleotides agree with TRBD2. V gave up 0 bases and J gave up 7 bases; unmatched junction bases: 0. The CDR3 extends over 14 amino acids. CDR1 is SGDLS and CDR2 is YYNGEE in the germline V gene. CDR3 sequence reads: CASSVGTSGGTQYF. The DNA of the CDR3 is TGTGCCAGCAGCGTAGGGACTAGCGGGGGGACCCAGTACTTC.

The J gene is TRBJ1-1, the V gene TRBV7-2; TRBD1 might be the D (6 bases). CDR3 length: 13 amino acids. V was shortened by 5 bases and J by 2 bases, with 9 bases between the two germline ends. The germline V gene encodes CDR1 SGHTA and CDR2 FQGNSA. DNA of the CDR3: TGTGCCAGCAGCCGACAGGTAAACACTGAAGCTTTCTTT. Protein: CASSRQVNTEAFF.

This sequence joins TRBV19 and TRBJ2-1; 10 positions match TRBD2. The CDR3 contains 16 residues. The V segment lost 2 bases and the J segment 4 bases; nucleotides outside the gene matches: 5. Germline CDR1 and CDR2: LNHDA and SQIVND (reference sequence). CDR3: CASSIFGLAAYNEQFF. The CDR3 nucleotides are TGTGCCAGTAGTATATTCGGACTAGCGGCTTACAATGAGCAGTTCTTC.

This clone was seen more than once but under ten times. J is TRBJ2-2 and V is TRBV7-2; TRBD2 aligns across 7 bases. This CDR3 region has 19 residues. Germline V gives CDR1 SGHTA, CDR2 FQGNSA. V shed 1 base and J 0 bases; nucleotides not matched to a gene: 11. The CDR3 is CASSLVGVWEGPNTGELFF. CDR3 DNA: TGTGCCAGCAGCTTAGTTGGGGTGTGGGAGGGCCCGAACACCGGGGAGCTGTTTTTT.

The chain is built from TRBV7-6 and TRBJ2-1; 7 bases align to TRBD1. The J segment lost 5 bases and the V segment lost 1 base, leaving 14 bases of the junction unmatched. CDR1 is SGHVS, CDR2 FNYEAQ, per germline. CDR3 size: 18 residues. The CDR3 DNA follows: TGTGCCAGCAGCTTAGATCCGAGGGGGCCCCAAGTTAACAATGAGCAGTTCTTC. Protein sequence: CASSLDPRGPQVNNEQFF.

This clone has a handful of counts. This sequence joins TRBV10-3 and TRBJ1-1; 8 bases align to TRBD1. The CDR3 runs 12 residues. Germline values: CDR1 ENHRY, CDR2 SYGVKD. Germline trimming cut 10 bases from V and 3 bases from J; bases unmatched to any gene: 4. In DNA form, the CDR3 reads TGTGCCACCCAACAGGGGGACACTGAAGCTTTCTTT. It specifies CATQQGDTEAFF.

V is TRBV5-6 and J is TRBJ2-1, with 7 bases identical to TRBD2. The J segment lost 8 bases and the V segment lost 3 bases, leaving 5 bases of the junction unmatched. The germline V gene encodes CDR1 SGHDT and CDR2 YYEEEE. CDR3 size: 13 residues. The CDR3 sequence is CASSWVSGDEQFF. CDR3 sequence (DNA): TGTGCCAGCAGCTGGGTGAGCGGGGATGAGCAGTTCTTC.

The gene calls are TRBV7-2 and TRBJ1-5; 8 bases align to TRBD1. Germline lookup yields CDR1 SGHTA and CDR2 FQGNSA. The CDR3 contains 14 residues. Losses at the gene ends were 6 bases for V and 5 bases for J; bases not matched to a gene: 6. The CDR3 loop reads CASSRDRLDQPQHF. The CDR3 nucleotides read TGTGCCAGCAGTCGGGACAGGCTGGATCAGCCCCAGCATTTT.

This clone was detected a few times. This chain connects TRBV5-1 to TRBJ2-2, with D perhaps matching TRBD1 (6 bases). Germline V CDR1 and CDR2: SGHRS, YFSETQ. Trimming shortened V by 3 bases and J by 0 bases, and 12 bases separated the two germline ends. This CDR3 region has 16 residues. CDR3 nucleotides: TGCGCCAGCAGCTCGACAGGCAGCGCGAACACCGGGGAGCTGTTTTTT. Translation gives CASSSTGSANTGELFF. Based on the CDR3 plus reference TRBV5-1 and TRBJ2-2, the full variable domain is KAGVTQTPRYLIKTRGQQVTLSCSPISGHRSVSWYQQTPGQGLQFLFEYFSETQRNKGNFPGRFSGRQFSNSRSEMNVSTLELGDSALYLCASSSTGSANTGELFFGEGSRLTVL.

V usage is TRBV19 and J usage is TRBJ2-3; 9 bases match TRBD1. The CDR3 consists of 15 residues. The germline V gene encodes CDR1 LNHDA and CDR2 SQIVND (reference sequence). The V and J ends lost 4 bases and 2 bases, in that order; junction bases with no gene match: 4. The CDR3 spells CASSTGTGNTDTQYF. The CDR3 bases are TGTGCCAGTAGTACTGGGACAGGGAACACAGATACGCAGTATTTT.

V is TRBV29-1 and J is TRBJ1-2; 9 bases map to TRBD1. The ends lost 6 bases at V and 6 bases at J; junction bases unmatched: 14. CDR3 size: 15 residues. Germline V CDR1 and CDR2: SQVTM, ANQGSEA. Written as DNA, the CDR3 is TGCAGCGTCTTGAGGGGGACAGGGCCTGTGAATGGCTACACCTTC. It encodes CSVLRGTGPVNGYTF.

This sequence joins TRBV2 and TRBJ1-5; weak D call: TRBD1 (6 bases). This CDR3 region has 13 residues. V was pared by 7 bases and J by 3 bases, with 10 bases between. CDR1 is SNHLY, CDR2 FYNNEI, per germline. CDR3 in DNA: TGTGCCAGCAAGACAGGTATCAATCAGCCCCAGCATTTT. This gives the protein CASKTGINQPQHF.

This clone was recorded a few times. The chain employs TRBV7-8 and TRBJ1-1; no clear D gene. The CDR3 spans 14 residues. With 1 base removed from V and 2 bases from J, the gap between germline ends came to 8 bases. Germline CDR1 reads SGHVS; CDR2 reads FQNEAQ. The DNA for the CDR3 is TGTGCCAGCAGCTTAGGCTCGGGTAACACTGAAGCTTTCTTT. Residues: CASSLGSGNTEAFF.

The V and J genes are TRBV4-3 and TRBJ2-7; no definite D call. The V gene's germline CDR1 is LGHNA and CDR2 YSLEER. V lost 0 bases and J 4 bases, leaving 10 bases between the germline ends. The length of the CDR3 is 14 residues. The CDR3 region has the DNA TGCGCCAGCAGCCAAGATGTTTCCTTTTACGAGCAGTACTTC. The encoded protein is CASSQDVSFYEQYF.

The chain recombines TRBV6-1 with TRBJ2-3; TRBD1 matches at 7 bases. Trimming removed 0 bases from V and 4 bases from J; junction bases left unmatched: 4. The CDR3 loop spans 15 amino acids. In germline, CDR1 is MNHNS, CDR2 SASEGT. Here the CDR3 DNA reads TGTGCCAGCAGTGAAGCGCAAGGGGGCGCAGATACGCAGTATTTT. Amino acids: CASSEAQGGADTQYF.

The genes are TRBV18 and TRBJ2-3; TRBD2 agrees at 9 bases. Germline V gene sequence: CDR1 KGHSH, CDR2 LQKENI. The CDR3 runs to 16 residues. The V gene end was trimmed by 0 bases and the J gene end by 7 bases; junction bases not matched to a gene: 8. CDR3 in DNA: TGTGCCAGCTCACCACCCTCGGGTAGCGGGAGTAATACGCAGTATTTT. This translates into CASSPPSGSGSNTQYF.

J is TRBJ2-1 and V is TRBV13; a possible D gene is TRBD2 (7 bases). The CDR3 is made up of 14 amino acids. Germline V gene sequence: CDR1 PRHDT, CDR2 FYEKMQ (reference sequence). V dropped 5 bases and J dropped 9 bases, with 17 bases sitting between them. This CDR3 reads CASSPLGGDGEQFF. For the CDR3, the DNA is TGTGCCAGCAGCCCCCTAGGGGGGGACGGTGAGCAGTTCTTC.

The CDR3 loop reads CSARQGARDTEAFF. In DNA, the CDR3 is TGCAGCGCACGACAGGGGGCGCGTGACACTGAAGCTTTCTTT. J is TRBJ1-1 and V is TRBV29-1, with 10 bases identical to TRBD1. V trimming: 7 bases; J trimming: 3 bases; junction bases outside the gene matches: 8. The germline CDR1 and CDR2 sequences are SQVTM and ANQGSEA. The CDR3 extends over 14 amino acids.

The rearrangement uses TRBV11-2 and TRBJ2-3, with a tentative D call TRBD1 (6 bases). Per germline, CDR1 SGHAT and CDR2 FQNNGV. CDR3 length equals 15 residues. V lost 5 bases to trimming and J lost 2 bases, with 14 bases between them. This CDR3 reads CASSPGQLDTDTQYF. For the CDR3, the DNA is TGTGCCAGCAGCCCTGGACAGCTAGACACAGATACGCAGTATTTT.

J is TRBJ1-5 and V is TRBV15; D is uncertain. Trimming removed 8 bases at V and 3 bases at J, with 11 bases between. The CDR3 is 13 residues long. CDR1 LNHNV and CDR2 YYDKDF come from the germline V gene (reference sequence). The CDR3 protein is CATALRDNQPQHF. The CDR3 DNA is TGTGCCACCGCCCTGAGGGACAATCAGCCCCAGCATTTT. Full variable domain (outside the CDR3, taken from reference TRBV15 and TRBJ1-5): DAMVIQNPRYQVTQFGKPVTLSCSQTLNHNVMYWYQQKSSQAPKLLFHYYDKDFNNEADTPDNFQSRRPNTSFCFLDIRSPGLGDTAMYLCATALRDNQPQHFGDGTRLSIL.

The gene calls are TRBV14 and TRBJ2-5, with TRBD2 matching over 7 bases. This CDR3 is 14 amino acids long. J was trimmed by 1 base and V by 1 base; bases with no gene match: 0. Germline CDR1 reads SGHDN; CDR2 reads FVKESK. The CDR3: CASSQGGGQETQYF. CDR3 sequence (DNA): TGTGCCAGCAGCCAAGGGGGGGGCCAAGAGACCCAGTACTTC.

The rearrangement uses TRBV27 and TRBJ2-1; tentatively, D is TRBD2 (5 bases). Trimming pared 3 bases from V and 0 bases from J, leaving 6 bases between. The CDR3 is 14 amino acids. CDR1 is MNHEY, CDR2 SMNVEV, per germline (reference sequence). The DNA for the CDR3 is TGTGCCAGCAGTTTTGAGGGCTCCTACAATGAGCAGTTCTTC. It yields the protein CASSFEGSYNEQFF.

The chain employs TRBV4-1 and TRBJ2-5; no clear D gene. This CDR3 comprises 13 residues. V was trimmed by 4 bases and J by 0 bases, leaving 6 bases between them. Germline CDR1 and CDR2: MGHRA and YSYEKL. CDR3 coding DNA: TGCGCCAGCAGCCTAGCCTACCAAGAGACCCAGTACTTC. Amino acid sequence: CASSLAYQETQYF.

The chain carries TRBV30 and TRBJ1-2; TRBD1 matches at 7 bases. From germline, CDR1 is GTSNPN and CDR2 SVGIG (reference sequence). The CDR3 sequence is 15 residues long. The ends lost 0 bases at V and 0 bases at J; junction bases unmatched: 4. The CDR3 nucleotides are TGTGCCTGGAGTGTACGGGGGACAGCTAACTATGGCTACACCTTC. As protein: CAWSVRGTANYGYTF.

This clone showed up just once. The chain uses TRBV19 and TRBJ1-5; a weak D match, TRBD1 (6 bases). V lost 3 bases and J 9 bases, leaving 18 bases between the germline ends. Germline CDR1 reads LNHDA; CDR2 reads SQIVND (reference sequence). The CDR3 extends over 15 amino acids. Written as DNA, the CDR3 is TGTGCCAGTAGTATCATTGGGGGCTACAAATGGCCCCAGCATTTT. The encoded protein is CASSIIGGYKWPQHF.

As concerns this clone: Other DNA sequences within the sample encode an identical CDR3. The rearrangement joins TRBV19 to TRBJ2-7; a weak D match, TRBD1 (6 bases). The V gene's germline CDR1 is LNHDA and CDR2 SQIVND (reference sequence). With 1 base removed from V and 4 bases from J, the gap between germline ends came to 11 bases. The CDR3 sequence is 14 residues long. CDR3 region: CASSIGTASYEQYF. The CDR3 region has the DNA TGTGCCAGTAGTATAGGGACAGCTTCTTACGAGCAGTACTTC.

The chain is built from TRBV29-1 and TRBJ2-6; possibly TRBD1 for D (8 bases). This CDR3 is built from 16 residues. Per germline, CDR1 SQVTM and CDR2 ANQGSEA. V was pared by 4 bases and J by 0 bases, with 13 bases between. DNA for the CDR3: TGCAGCGTTGGTACAGGGGGGGACTCTGGGGCCAACGTCCTGACTTTC. Its protein product is CSVGTGGDSGANVLTF.

The chain is built from TRBV27 and TRBJ1-5, with 10 bases aligning to TRBD1. This CDR3 contains 15 residues. Germline CDR1 MNHEY, CDR2 SMNVEV (reference sequence). V shed 6 bases and J 4 bases; nucleotides not matched to a gene: 6. Here the CDR3 DNA reads TGTGCCAGCAGCCCCCGGGACAGGGGTAATCAGCCCCAGCATTTT. This encodes CASSPRDRGNQPQHF.

This clone was seen only a few times. Written as DNA, the CDR3 is TGTGCCAGCTCACCGCCACTAGCGACCATCTACAATGAGCAGTTCTTC. This translates into CASSPPLATIYNEQFF. The V call is TRBV18, the J call TRBJ2-1, with 7 bases aligning to TRBD2. This CDR3 region has 16 residues. Per germline, CDR1 KGHSH and CDR2 LQKENI. V was pared by 3 bases and J by 3 bases, with 8 bases of the junction left unmatched.